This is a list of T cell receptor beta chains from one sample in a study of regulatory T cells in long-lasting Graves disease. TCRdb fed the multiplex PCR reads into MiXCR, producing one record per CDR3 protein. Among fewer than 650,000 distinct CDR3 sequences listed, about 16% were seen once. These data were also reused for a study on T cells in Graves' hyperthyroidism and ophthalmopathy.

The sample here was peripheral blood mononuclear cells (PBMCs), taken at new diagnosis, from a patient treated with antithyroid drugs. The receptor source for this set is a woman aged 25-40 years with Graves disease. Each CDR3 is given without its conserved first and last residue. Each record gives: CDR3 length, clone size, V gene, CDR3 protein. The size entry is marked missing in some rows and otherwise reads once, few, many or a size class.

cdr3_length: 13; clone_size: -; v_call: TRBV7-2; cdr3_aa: ASSPQQGIKETQY
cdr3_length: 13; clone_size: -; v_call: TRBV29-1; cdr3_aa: SVELTSGVSYEQY
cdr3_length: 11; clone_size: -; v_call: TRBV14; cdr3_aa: ASSRTEGTEAF
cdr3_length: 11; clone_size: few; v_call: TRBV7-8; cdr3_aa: ASSAQGVAEQF
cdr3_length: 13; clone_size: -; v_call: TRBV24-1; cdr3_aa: ATSDKGTSGIQQY
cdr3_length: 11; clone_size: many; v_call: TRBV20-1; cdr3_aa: SARTPGDNEQF
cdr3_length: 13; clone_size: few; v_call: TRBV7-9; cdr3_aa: ASSLREDSGNTIY
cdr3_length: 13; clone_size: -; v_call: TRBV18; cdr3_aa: ASSPPSGSRETQY
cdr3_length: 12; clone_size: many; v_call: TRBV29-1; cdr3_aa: SVVPTRLGGEQY
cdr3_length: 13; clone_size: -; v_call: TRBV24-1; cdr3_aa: ATSVLYSGANVLT
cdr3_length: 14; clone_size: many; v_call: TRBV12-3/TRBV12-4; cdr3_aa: ASRNNRDRSNTEAF